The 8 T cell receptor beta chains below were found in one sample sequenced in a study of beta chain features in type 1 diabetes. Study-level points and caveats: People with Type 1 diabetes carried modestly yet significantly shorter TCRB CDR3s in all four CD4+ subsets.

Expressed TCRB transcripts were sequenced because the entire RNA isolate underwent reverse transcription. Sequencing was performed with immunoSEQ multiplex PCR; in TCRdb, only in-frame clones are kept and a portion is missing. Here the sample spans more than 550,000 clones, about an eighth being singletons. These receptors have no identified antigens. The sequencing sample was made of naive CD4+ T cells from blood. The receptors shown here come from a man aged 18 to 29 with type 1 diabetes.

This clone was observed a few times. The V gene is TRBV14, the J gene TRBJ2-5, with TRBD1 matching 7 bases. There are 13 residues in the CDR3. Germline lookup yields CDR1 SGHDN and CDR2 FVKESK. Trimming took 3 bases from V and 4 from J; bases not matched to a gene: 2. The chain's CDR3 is CASSQGQRETQYF. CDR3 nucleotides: TGTGCCAGCAGCCAGGGACAGAGAGAGACCCAGTACTTC. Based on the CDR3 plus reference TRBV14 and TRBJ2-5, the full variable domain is EAGVTQFPSHSVIEKGQTVTLRCDPISGHDNLYWYRRVMGKEIKFLLHFVKESKQDESGMPNNRFLAERTGGTYSTLKVQPAELEDSGVYFCASSQGQRETQYFGPGTRLLVL.

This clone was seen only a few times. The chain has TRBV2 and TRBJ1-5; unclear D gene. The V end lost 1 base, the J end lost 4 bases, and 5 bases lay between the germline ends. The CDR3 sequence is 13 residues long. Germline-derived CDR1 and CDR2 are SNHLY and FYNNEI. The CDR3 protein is CASSEEENQPQHF. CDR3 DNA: TGTGCCAGCAGTGAAGAAGAAAATCAGCCCCAGCATTTT.

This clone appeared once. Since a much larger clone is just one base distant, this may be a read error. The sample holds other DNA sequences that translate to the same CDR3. CDR3 residues: CASSPSTDTQYF. For the CDR3, the DNA is TGTGCCAGCAGCCCCAGTACAGATACGCAGTATTTT. The rearrangement links TRBV7-2 to TRBJ2-3; the D is unclear. The CDR3 totals 12 residues. Germline V CDR1 and CDR2: SGHTA, FQGNSA. Trimming stripped 5 bases from V and 3 bases from J, with 6 bases between.

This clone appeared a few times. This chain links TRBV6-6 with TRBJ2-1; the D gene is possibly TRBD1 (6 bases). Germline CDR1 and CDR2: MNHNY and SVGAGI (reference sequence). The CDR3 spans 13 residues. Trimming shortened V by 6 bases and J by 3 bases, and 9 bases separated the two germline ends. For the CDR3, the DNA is TGTGCCAGCAGCCGGGACATCTACAATGAGCAGTTCTTC. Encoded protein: CASSRDIYNEQFF.

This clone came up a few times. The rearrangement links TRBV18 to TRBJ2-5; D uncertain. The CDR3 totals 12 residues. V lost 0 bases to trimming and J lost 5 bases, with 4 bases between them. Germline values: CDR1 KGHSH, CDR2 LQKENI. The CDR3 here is CASSPPLETQYF. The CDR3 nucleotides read TGTGCCAGCTCACCACCTTTGGAGACCCAGTACTTC.

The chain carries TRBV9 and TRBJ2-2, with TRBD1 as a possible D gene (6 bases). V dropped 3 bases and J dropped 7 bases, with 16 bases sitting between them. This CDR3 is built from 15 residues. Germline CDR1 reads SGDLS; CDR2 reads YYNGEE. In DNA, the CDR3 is TGTGCCAGCAGCGCAACAGGGCGACGAGTCGGGGAGCTGTTTTTT. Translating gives CASSATGRRVGELFF.

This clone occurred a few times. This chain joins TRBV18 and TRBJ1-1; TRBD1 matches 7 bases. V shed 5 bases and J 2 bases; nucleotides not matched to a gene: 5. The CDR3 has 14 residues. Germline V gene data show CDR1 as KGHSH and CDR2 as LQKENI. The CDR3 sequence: CASSTTGDNTEAFF. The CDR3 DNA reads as TGTGCCAGCTCAACAACAGGGGATAACACTGAAGCTTTCTTT.

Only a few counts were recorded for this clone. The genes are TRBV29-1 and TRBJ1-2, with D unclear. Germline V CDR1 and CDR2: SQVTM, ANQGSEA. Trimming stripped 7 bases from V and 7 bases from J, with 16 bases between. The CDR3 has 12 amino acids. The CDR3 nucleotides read TGCAGCGGATTGACGGGAGGAATTGGCTACACCTTC. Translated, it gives CSGLTGGIGYTF. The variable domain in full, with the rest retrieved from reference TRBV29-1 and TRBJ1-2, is SAVISQKPSRDICQRGTSLTIQCQVDSQVTMMFWYRQQPGQSLTLIATANQGSEATYESGFVIDKFPISRPNLTFSTLTVSNMSPEDSSIYLCSGLTGGIGYTFGSGTRLTVV.